This record covers a single T cell receptor beta chain. What it recognizes is unknown. CDR3 length equals 11 residues. CDR1 and CDR2 from the germline V gene are LNHDA and SQIVND (reference sequence). V lost 5 bases to trimming and J lost 10 bases; unmatched junction nucleotides: 3. The data stem from a study of cytomegalovirus exposure and HLA in healthy donors. Study-wide points: Roughly even sequencing depth across donors was the assumption behind the presence/absence analyses. A previous analysis found most TCR beta V segments productive roughly 87% or roughly 30% of the time. When analyzed later, the rates of TCR association showed variation by HLA locus, with DRB1 the most and HLA-C the fewest.

PCR employed 60 Vbeta and 13 Jbeta primers. This table comes from immunoSEQ multiplex PCR, and its TCRdb copy is limited to in-frame clones, with some not included. Its table records 140,000 to 150,000 clones. This receptor was obtained from a woman aged 50 to 65 in good health and CMV-seronegative. The sequenced sample was PBMCs. The V and J genes are TRBV19 and TRBJ2-3, with TRBD2 identical over 7 bases. CDR3 residues: CASSLAGAQYF. CDR3 coding DNA: TGTGCCAGTAGTCTCGCGGGGGCGCAGTATTTT. Full variable domain (rest looked up from reference TRBV19 and TRBJ2-3): DGGITQSPKYLFRKEGQNVTLSCEQNLNHDAMYWYRQDPGQGLRLIYYSQIVNDFQKGDIAEGYSVSREKKESFPLTVTSAQKNPTAFYLCASSLAGAQYFGPGTRLTVL.